Below, 21 T cell receptor beta chains from the same sample are listed, as sequenced in a study of T cells after posttransplantation cyclophosphamide. Libraries were prepared by immunoSEQ multiplex PCR; TCRdb keeps only in-frame clonotypes and omits some of them. Found here are about 19,000 clones, approximately 87% of them singletons; the top ten hold about 9.1%. Material: memory CD4+ T cells sorted from blood. The origin of the receptors is a man aged 25-40 years in good health and a related stem cell transplant donor.

The chain combines TRBV5-1 with TRBJ2-7; 10 bases agree with TRBD1. The trim removed 4 bases at V and 0 bases at J, leaving 4 bases unmatched. Germline CDR1 reads SGHRS; CDR2 reads YFSETQ. This CDR3 has 15 amino acids. Here the CDR3 reads CASSRGQGLSYEQYF. The DNA of the CDR3 is TGCGCCAGCAGCCGGGGACAGGGGCTCTCCTACGAGCAGTACTTC.

This chain links TRBV5-1 with TRBJ2-7; the D gene is possibly TRBD1 (7 bases). CDR1 SGHRS and CDR2 YFSETQ come from the germline V gene. The CDR3 runs 14 residues. V shed 0 bases and J shed 3 bases, with 10 bases lying between them. The CDR3 sequence is CASSLGRDSYEQYF. The CDR3 DNA is TGCGCCAGCAGCTTGGGGCGGGACAGCTACGAGCAGTACTTC.

This rearrangement joins TRBV19 to TRBJ2-6; D uncertain. Germline values: CDR1 LNHDA, CDR2 SQIVND (reference sequence). V was shortened by 5 bases and J by 1 base, with 6 bases between the two germline ends. The CDR3 contains 14 residues. The CDR3 region is CASSHLSGANVLTF. CDR3 nucleotide sequence: TGTGCCAGTAGTCACTTATCTGGGGCCAACGTCCTGACTTTC.

This clone has a single count. V and J are TRBV5-1 and TRBJ2-3; TRBD1 is a possible D gene (5 bases). CDR1 and CDR2 (germline): SGHRS, YFSETQ. The V end lost 1 base, the J end lost 3 bases, and 9 bases lay between the germline ends. The CDR3 length is 14 residues. CDR3 in amino acids: CASSLIGVTDTQYF. The DNA of the CDR3 is TGCGCCAGCAGCTTGATAGGGGTAACAGATACGCAGTATTTT.

As DNA, the CDR3 is TGTGCCAGCAGCAAGACTAGCGGGGGGGCAAAAAATGAGCAGTTCTTC. Its translation is CASSKTSGGAKNEQFF. This sequence joins TRBV4-2 and TRBJ2-1; 14 nucleotides match TRBD2. Germline V gives CDR1 LGHNA, CDR2 YNFKEQ. Trimming took 5 bases from V and 7 from J; bases not matched to a gene: 7. The CDR3 is made up of 16 amino acids.

In this sample, this clone turned up a few times. The chain carries TRBV4-1 and TRBJ1-4; the D gene is possibly TRBD1 (6 bases). The CDR3 contains 18 residues. CDR1 and CDR2 (germline): MGHRA, YSYEKL. V dropped 8 bases and J dropped 2 bases, with 24 bases sitting between them. DNA of the CDR3: TGCGCCAGCGGGGGCAGGCAAGTGACCGAACCGACTAATGAAAAACTGTTTTTT. It specifies CASGGRQVTEPTNEKLFF.

The V and J genes are TRBV4-3 and TRBJ2-3; tentatively, D is TRBD2 (7 bases). The CDR3 has 15 residues. V gave up 0 bases and J gave up 10 bases, with 17 bases separating them. Looked up from germline, CDR1 is LGHNA and CDR2 is YSLEER. Here the CDR3 reads CASSQDWGGLGAQYF. The CDR3 nucleotides are TGCGCCAGCAGCCAAGATTGGGGGGGCCTGGGGGCGCAGTATTTT.

The gene calls are TRBV5-1 and TRBJ1-1; TRBD1 matches 8 bases. The CDR3 is 16 amino acids. Germline V gene lookup returns CDR1 SGHRS and CDR2 YFSETQ. V dropped 4 bases and J dropped 1; count of bases not matched to a gene: 9. The CDR3 DNA reads as TGCGCCAGCAGCCAGCGGACAGGGTACAAGAACACTGAAGCTTTCTTT. Protein product: CASSQRTGYKNTEAFF.

The chain recombines TRBV5-4 with TRBJ2-7; D may be TRBD1 (6 bases). The CDR3 consists of 12 residues. Germline loops: CDR1 SGHNT, CDR2 YYREEE (reference sequence). V was cut by 2 bases and J by 4 bases, with 7 bases left in between. For the CDR3, the DNA is TGTGCCAGCAGCTTAGACAGGTACGAGCAGTACTTC. Residues: CASSLDRYEQYF.

The rearrangement uses TRBV18 and TRBJ1-1; 9 nucleotides match TRBD1. The germline V gene has CDR1 KGHSH and CDR2 LQKENI. This CDR3 spans 14 amino acids. V lost 6 bases to trimming and J lost 1 base; unmatched junction nucleotides: 3. DNA of the CDR3: TGTGCCAGCTCGGGGACAGGGCAGAACACTGAAGCTTTCTTT. This codes for CASSGTGQNTEAFF.

This chain links TRBV19 with TRBJ2-6; 8 bases align to TRBD2. The CDR3 has 16 residues. V gave up 2 bases and J gave up 2 bases; unmatched junction bases: 2. CDR1 is LNHDA, CDR2 SQIVND, per germline (reference sequence). The CDR3 reads CASSIRGGTGANVLTF. The CDR3 DNA is TGTGCCAGTAGTATACGGGGGGGGACTGGGGCCAACGTCCTGACTTTC.

The rearrangement joins TRBV21-1 to TRBJ1-6. TRBV21-1 is a pseudogene. The CDR3 loop spans 18 amino acids. The CDR3 DNA reads TGTGCCAGCAGCAAAGCGTTATTTATCGTAGGGGGGGATTCACCCCTCCACTTT. It translates to CASSKALFIVGGDSPLHF.

The V gene is TRBV15, the J gene TRBJ2-2; D not resolved. The CDR3 runs 15 residues. V was clipped by 0 bases and J by 1 base, with 6 bases between them. The V gene's germline CDR1 is LNHNV and CDR2 YYDKDF (reference sequence). The CDR3 protein is CATSRDFVNTGELFF. The CDR3 DNA follows: TGTGCCACCAGCAGAGATTTCGTGAACACCGGGGAGCTGTTTTTT.

The chain is built from TRBV14 and TRBJ1-1; perhaps TRBD1 as D (5 bases). Germline lookup yields CDR1 SGHDN and CDR2 FVKESK. This CDR3 region has 14 residues. V was cut by 4 bases and J by 4 bases, with 13 bases left in between. CDR3 region: CASSPRGGGTEAFF. CDR3 sequence (DNA): TGTGCCAGCAGCCCCCGGGGCGGGGGCACTGAAGCTTTCTTT.

V and J are TRBV28 and TRBJ2-1, with 8 bases that match TRBD2. Trimming cost V 8 bases and J 9 bases; bases outside gene matches: 15. Per germline, CDR1 MDHEN and CDR2 SYDVKM. CDR3 size: 15 residues. CDR3 in DNA: TGTGCCAGCCGGGAGGGGGGCTTAAGGCGGACTGAGCAGTTCTTC. It is translated as CASREGGLRRTEQFF. Full variable domain (missing parts from reference TRBV28 and TRBJ2-1): DVKVTQSSRYLVKRTGEKVFLECVQDMDHENMFWYRQDPGLGLRLIYFSYDVKMKEKGDIPEGYSVSREKKERFSLILESASTNQTSMYLCASREGGLRRTEQFFGPGTRLTVL.

The genes are TRBV15 and TRBJ1-3; weak D call: TRBD1 (6 bases). V was trimmed by 4 bases and J by 2 bases, leaving 12 bases between them. CDR1 and CDR2 from the germline V gene are LNHNV and YYDKDF (reference sequence). The CDR3 has 15 amino acids. The CDR3: CATSTGRGAGNTIYF. The DNA of the CDR3 is TGTGCCACCAGCACGGGGAGGGGGGCTGGAAACACCATATATTTT. The complete variable domain, with remaining parts taken from reference TRBV15 and TRBJ1-3, reads DAMVIQNPRYQVTQFGKPVTLSCSQTLNHNVMYWYQQKSSQAPKLLFHYYDKDFNNEADTPDNFQSRRPNTSFCFLDIRSPGLGDTAMYLCATSTGRGAGNTIYFGEGSWLTVV.

This clone was detected only a few times. The rearrangement joins TRBV7-9 to TRBJ1-1; 7 bases match TRBD1. Germline assignment: CDR1 SEHNR and CDR2 FQNEAQ (reference sequence). Losses at the gene ends were 4 bases for V and 4 bases for J; bases not matched to a gene: 9. CDR3 length: 15 amino acids. CDR3: CASSSRQGSTTEAFF. In DNA form, the CDR3 reads TGTGCCAGCAGCTCCCGACAGGGTTCAACCACTGAAGCTTTCTTT. Drawing the rest from reference TRBV7-9 and TRBJ1-1, the complete variable domain is DTGVSQNPRHKITKRGQNVTFRCDPISEHNRLYWYRQTLGQGPEFLTYFQNEAQLEKSRLLSDRFSAERPKGSFSTLEIQRTEQGDSAMYLCASSSRQGSTTEAFFGQGTRLTVV.

The chain uses TRBV4-1 and TRBJ1-3; D perhaps matches TRBD1 (6 bases). The germline CDR1 and CDR2 sequences are MGHRA and YSYEKL. V lost 0 bases and J lost 3, with 15 bases in between. The CDR3 totals 17 residues. In DNA form, the CDR3 reads TGCGCCAGCAGCCAAGAGACAGGCGGTTCAGGTGGAAACACCATATATTTT. Translated: CASSQETGGSGGNTIYF.

The V call is TRBV15, the J call TRBJ2-2; 12 bases are shared with TRBD1. The CDR3 is 19 residues long. V shed 1 base and J 1 base; nucleotides not matched to a gene: 7. CDR1 LNHNV and CDR2 YYDKDF come from the germline V gene (reference sequence). The CDR3 sequence: CATSRGPGQGALNTGELFF. The DNA for the CDR3 is TGTGCCACCAGCAGAGGGCCGGGACAGGGGGCACTGAACACCGGGGAGCTGTTTTTT.

The chain carries TRBV19 and TRBJ2-7; 8 bases are shared with TRBD1. Germline V gene data show CDR1 as LNHDA and CDR2 as SQIVND (reference sequence). J lost 4 bases, V lost 2 bases, and 7 bases had no gene match. The CDR3 has 15 amino acids. As DNA, the CDR3 is TGTGCCAGTAGTATACTAGGACAGGGTATTTACGAGCAGTACTTC. Translated, it gives CASSILGQGIYEQYF.

This chain links TRBV11-1 with TRBJ2-7; no firm D call. Trimming cost V 3 bases and J 2 bases, with 8 bases left between them. Germline loops: CDR1 SGHAT, CDR2 FQDESV (reference sequence). The CDR3 covers 13 residues. The CDR3 reads CASSFSSAYEQYF. The DNA for the CDR3 is TGTGCCAGCAGCTTCTCATCGGCCTACGAGCAGTACTTC.